Each of the 22 T cell receptor beta chains below was sequenced from the same sample in a study of T cells in Graves' hyperthyroidism and ophthalmopathy. TCR beta CDR3 region amplification was performed from RNA transcripts. TCR CDR3 regions were first amplified by RT-PCR with HTBI primers. One entry per CDR3 protein results from TCRdb running MiXCR on the multiplex PCR reads. This sample yields a few hundred thousand distinct CDR3 sequences, of which approximately 14% are seen a single time; 30% to 35% belongs to the top ten. Sequencing used blood. These receptors originate from a woman in her thirties or forties with Graves' ophthalmopathy.

This clonotype appeared a few times. The chain employs TRBV28 and TRBJ1-2, with D perhaps matching TRBD1 (5 bases). The V gene lost 8 bases and the J gene lost 4 bases, with 14 bases spanning the gap. Per germline, CDR1 MDHEN and CDR2 SYDVKM. The CDR3 has 13 amino acids. Here the CDR3 reads CASCWGGGYGYTF. The CDR3 DNA is TGTGCCAGCTGTTGGGGGGGGGGCTATGGCTACACCTTC.

This clonotype occurred many times. The J gene is TRBJ1-6, the V gene TRBV20-1; possibly TRBD1 for D (5 bases). The CDR3 runs to 13 residues. Per germline, CDR1 DFQATT and CDR2 SNEGSKA (reference sequence). Trimming removed 3 bases from V and 4 bases from J, with 7 bases in between. The CDR3 is CSARRGYNSPLHF. The CDR3 DNA is TGCAGTGCTAGGCGGGGGTATAATTCACCCCTCCACTTT.

This clonotype appeared many times. The V and J genes are TRBV20-1 and TRBJ2-7; TRBD1 agrees at 7 bases. The germline gives CDR1 DFQATT, CDR2 SNEGSKA (reference sequence). J gave up 1 base and V 5 bases, and 5 bases lay outside the gene matches. The CDR3 length is 13 residues. Here the CDR3 reads CSADKTGSYEQYF. The CDR3 DNA follows: TGCAGTGCTGATAAGACAGGGTCCTACGAGCAGTACTTC.

This clonotype was observed many times. This chain links TRBV3-1 with TRBJ2-5; no clear D. The CDR3 extends over 12 amino acids. Germline values: CDR1 LGHDT, CDR2 YNNKEL (reference sequence). V was clipped by 4 bases and J by 8 bases, with 11 bases between them. CDR3 sequence: CASSPGSVTQYF. The CDR3 coding sequence is TGTGCCAGCAGCCCCGGCTCCGTTACCCAGTACTTC.

This clonotype was detected many times. The chain has TRBV24-1 and TRBJ1-1; 7 bases agree with TRBD1. The germline CDR1 and CDR2 sequences are KGHDR and SFDVKD. V trimming: 3 bases; J trimming: 5 bases; junction bases outside the gene matches: 2. The CDR3 covers 13 residues. The CDR3 region has the DNA TGTGCCACCAGTGATCCACAGGGGACTGAAGCTTTCTTT. It encodes CATSDPQGTEAFF.

This clonotype was counted at least ten times. J is TRBJ2-1 and V is TRBV12-3 or TRBV12-4; 9 positions match TRBD1. There are 15 residues in the CDR3. The V segment lost 6 bases and the J segment 2 bases; nucleotides outside the gene matches: 5. The CDR3 nucleotides read TGTGCCAGCAGGGGGACAGGGCTCCCCTACAATGAGCAGTTCTTC. It codes for CASRGTGLPYNEQFF.

This sequence joins TRBV5-1 and TRBJ1-5; weak D call: TRBD1 (5 bases). This CDR3 region has 15 residues. V was cut by 2 bases and J by 7 bases, with 16 bases left in between. Germline CDR1 SGHRS, CDR2 YFSETQ. The CDR3 DNA reads TGCGCCAGCAGCTTCGGAGGGAACAGGAACCAGCCCCAGCATTTT. This gives the protein CASSFGGNRNQPQHF.

This clonotype showed up many times. The chain links TRBV27 to TRBJ1-5; D gene unclear. This CDR3 spans 13 amino acids. Germline loops: CDR1 MNHEY, CDR2 SMNVEV (reference sequence). Trimming cost V 4 bases and J 4 bases, with 8 bases left between them. The CDR3 DNA follows: TGTGCCAGCAGTTGGGGAATTAATCAGCCCCAGCATTTT. This gives the protein CASSWGINQPQHF.

This clonotype was seen at least ten times. V usage is TRBV6-1 and J usage is TRBJ2-1, with 9 bases aligning to TRBD2. V lost 4 bases and J lost 5; bases outside the gene matches: 3. This CDR3 has 14 amino acids. CDR1 is MNHNS, CDR2 SASEGT, per germline. CDR3 region: CASSGRGGDNEQFF. The CDR3 DNA is TGTGCCAGCAGTGGACGCGGGGGGGACAATGAGCAGTTCTTC.

This clonotype came up many times. V and J are TRBV2 and TRBJ2-5, with D perhaps TRBD1 (8 bases). This CDR3 is 15 amino acids long. Trimming removed 4 bases from V and 4 bases from J, with 16 bases in between. Germline CDR1 and CDR2: SNHLY and FYNNEI. The CDR3 is CASSGRTGRVETQYF. The CDR3 DNA is TGTGCCAGCAGTGGGAGGACAGGGAGGGTAGAGACCCAGTACTTC.

CDR3 region: CSARDIRGGDHPYEQYF. The CDR3 region has the DNA TGCAGTGCTAGAGATATCCGTGGCGGGGACCATCCCTACGAGCAGTACTTC. The rearrangement joins TRBV20-1 to TRBJ2-7, with D tentatively TRBD2 (6 bases). V was pared by 0 bases and J by 2 bases, with 20 bases between. The germline V gene has CDR1 DFQATT and CDR2 SNEGSKA (reference sequence). The CDR3 runs 17 residues.

Notes on this clonotype: This could be a read error, since a much larger clone is one nucleotide away. The chain combines TRBV3-1 with TRBJ2-1; 10 nucleotides align to TRBD2. Germline V gene data show CDR1 as LGHDT and CDR2 as YNNKEL (reference sequence). This CDR3 spans 15 amino acids. The CDR3 here is CASSQSGGASNERFF. CDR3 nucleotides: TGTGCCAGCAGCCAAAGCGGGGGGGCTTCCAATGAGCGGTTCTTC.

The genes are TRBV19 and TRBJ2-7; D gene unclear. CDR1 is LNHDA, CDR2 SQIVND, per germline (reference sequence). V was shortened by 5 bases and J by 2 bases, with 10 bases between the two germline ends. The CDR3 consists of 13 residues. The CDR3 here is CASSPYKTYEQYF. In DNA, the CDR3 is TGTGCCAGTAGTCCCTACAAGACCTACGAGCAGTACTTC. The full variable domain, its missing parts supplied by reference TRBV19 and TRBJ2-7, is DGGITQSPKYLFRKEGQNVTLSCEQNLNHDAMYWYRQDPGQGLRLIYYSQIVNDFQKGDIAEGYSVSREKKESFPLTVTSAQKNPTAFYLCASSPYKTYEQYFGPGTRLTVT.

A remark on this clonotype: A clone one base away is much larger, so this may be a read error. This CDR3 is missing its conserved last phenylalanine or tryptophan, likely due to a read error. J is TRBJ2-2 and V is TRBV2; D possibly corresponds to TRBD2 (6 bases). CDR1 is SNHLY and CDR2 is FYNNEI in the germline V gene. V lost 8 bases to trimming and J lost 6 bases, with 10 bases between them. This CDR3 has 12 residues. In DNA form, the CDR3 reads TGTGCCAGCCGGGGGATCGCCGGGGAGCTGTTTCTT. It codes for CASRGIAGELFL.

In DNA form, the CDR3 reads TGTGCCAGCAGCACCAGACCGGGACAGAGGGAAGAGACCCAGTACTTC. Amino acids: CASSTRPGQREETQYF. This chain links TRBV11-3 with TRBJ2-5; 7 positions match TRBD1. Looked up from germline, CDR1 is SGHNT and CDR2 is YENEEA. V trimming: 5 bases; J trimming: 3 bases; junction bases outside the gene matches: 12. The CDR3 has 16 amino acids.

This clonotype has more than one count but fewer than ten. This chain connects TRBV6-2 or TRBV6-3 to TRBJ2-1; D tentatively reads TRBD1 or TRBD2 (6 bases each). The CDR3 contains 16 residues. CDR1 is MNHEY and CDR2 is SVGEGT in the germline V gene. V gave up 0 bases and J gave up 6 bases, with 15 bases separating them. Here the CDR3 DNA reads TGTGCCAGCAGTTACTCCTTGAGGGGGGTAGTCAATGAGCAGTTCTTC. Translated, it gives CASSYSLRGVVNEQFF.

The V gene is TRBV30, the J gene TRBJ2-2; D perhaps matches TRBD1 (6 bases). V was clipped by 1 base and J by 3 bases, with 6 bases between them. CDR1 and CDR2 from the germline V gene are GTSNPN and SVGIG (reference sequence). CDR3 size: 13 residues. CDR3 in amino acids: CAWSDRDTGELFF. As DNA, the CDR3 is TGTGCCTGGAGTGACAGGGACACCGGGGAGCTGTTTTTT. Drawing the rest from reference TRBV30 and TRBJ2-2, the complete variable domain is SQTIHQWPATLVQPVGSPLSLECTVEGTSNPNLYWYRQAAGRGLQLLFYSVGIGQISSEVPQNLSASRPQDRQFILSSKKLLLSDSGFYLCAWSDRDTGELFFGEGSRLTVL.

A note on this clonotype: One end of the junction does not line up with germline, which may come from a read error. V and J are TRBV11-3 and TRBJ1-1, with unresolved D. This CDR3 is 16 amino acids long. CDR1 SGHNT and CDR2 YENEEA come from the germline V gene. CDR3 sequence reads: CASSQDPPPENTEAFF. CDR3 nucleotide sequence: TGCGCCAGCAGCCAAGATCCCCCCCCGGAGAACACTGAAGCTTTCTTT.

In this sample, this clonotype turned up many times. The chain recombines TRBV20-1 with TRBJ2-3, with 8 bases matching TRBD2. CDR1 is DFQATT and CDR2 is SNEGSKA in the germline V gene (reference sequence). V trimming: 6 bases; J trimming: 2 bases; junction bases outside the gene matches: 13. CDR3 length equals 16 residues. CDR3 loop: CSAPKFLAGHTDTQYF. DNA of the CDR3: TGCAGTGCACCGAAATTCCTAGCGGGCCACACAGATACGCAGTATTTT.

The chain joins TRBV4-1 to TRBJ2-1; D gene ambiguous. Trimming took off 4 bases at V and 6 bases at J, with 13 bases between the two ends. Germline V gene lookup returns CDR1 MGHRA and CDR2 YSYEKL. The CDR3 is 14 amino acids. The chain's CDR3 is CASSRNLGSNEQFF. The CDR3 DNA is TGCGCCAGCAGCCGCAATCTAGGGTCCAATGAGCAGTTCTTC.

This clonotype was detected many times. The J gene is TRBJ2-1, the V gene TRBV2; TRBD2 might be the D (7 bases). Trimming took 5 bases from V and 2 from J, leaving 13 bases between them. This CDR3 has 15 residues. Germline V gene sequence: CDR1 SNHLY, CDR2 FYNNEI. Here the CDR3 reads CASSLGGGTYNEQFF. The CDR3 region has the DNA TGTGCCAGCAGTCTAGGGGGGGGGACCTACAATGAGCAGTTCTTC.

This clonotype was picked up many times. This chain joins TRBV2 and TRBJ2-6; D not certain. Trimming cost V 7 bases and J 2 bases, with 6 bases left between them. The CDR3 covers 13 residues. From germline, CDR1 is SNHLY and CDR2 FYNNEI. The CDR3 protein is CASIRTGANVLTF. The CDR3 nucleotides read TGTGCCAGCATAAGGACTGGGGCCAACGTCCTGACTTTC.